These 28 T cell receptor beta chains were sequenced from one sample in a study of metastatic and nonmetastatic thyroid tumors. Using MiXCR, TCRdb reanalyzed the PCR reads. The sample carries about 45,000 clones, roughly 3.9% recorded once. All patients were untreated before thyroid surgery. Sample: blood. These receptors all stem from a female donor with papillary thyroid cancer or a benign thyroid nodule (not recorded which). Some clones in this sample may be carry-over from other donors' samples.

This clone was recorded at least ten times. V and J are TRBV14 and TRBJ2-4, with D perhaps TRBD1 (6 bases). This CDR3 is 15 amino acids long. Germline V gene data show CDR1 as SGHDN and CDR2 as FVKESK. Trimming pared 0 bases from V and 6 bases from J, leaving 12 bases between. Written as DNA, the CDR3 is TGTGCCAGCAGCCAAGAAGGCAGAGGGGGAAACATTCAGTACTTC. This sequence encodes CASSQEGRGGNIQYF.

A word on this clone: The same CDR3 also results from other DNA sequences found in this sample. The chain is built from TRBV24-1 and TRBJ2-2; D possibly corresponds to TRBD2 (6 bases). Germline V gene sequence: CDR1 KGHDR, CDR2 SFDVKD. This CDR3 is built from 16 residues. Between the trimmed V and J ends, which lost 2 bases and 3 bases, there was a span of 12 bases. As DNA, the CDR3 is TGTGCCACCAGTGATTCGCGGAGGGGTGACACCGGGGAGCTGTTTTTT. It translates to CATSDSRRGDTGELFF.

This clone came up a few times. Within the sample, other DNA sequences also encode this same CDR3. The rearrangement links TRBV27 to TRBJ2-3, with D possibly matching TRBD1 (5 bases). CDR1 is MNHEY and CDR2 is SMNVEV in the germline V gene (reference sequence). This CDR3 is built from 13 residues. Trimming removed 5 bases at V and 2 bases at J, with 8 bases between. The CDR3 spells CASSLGATDTQYF. The CDR3 bases are TGTGCCAGCAGTCTAGGGGCCACAGATACGCAGTATTTT.

This clone was found many times. The rearrangement uses TRBV6-1 and TRBJ2-3; D may be TRBD1 or TRBD2 (5 bases each). Trimming pared 8 bases from V and 4 bases from J, leaving 16 bases between. This CDR3 has 14 residues. In germline, CDR1 is MNHNS, CDR2 SASEGT. This CDR3 is CASGGGGTSDTQYF. The CDR3 nucleotides read TGTGCCAGCGGGGGTGGGGGAACGTCAGATACGCAGTATTTT.

In this sample, this clone turned up a few times. This chain joins TRBV12-3 or TRBV12-4 and TRBJ1-1; D is unclear. This CDR3 is built from 13 residues. V lost 7 bases to trimming and J lost 5 bases, with 14 bases between them. CDR3 coding DNA: TGTGCCAGCACTCTAGATCGCGCTACTGAAGCTTTCTTT. Translation gives CASTLDRATEAFF.

This clone has a handful of counts. It is likely a read error, because the conserved phenylalanine at the end of the CDR3 is missing. Because the CDR3's place on the DNA is in doubt, the DNA is left out and the CDR3 is given as listed by TCRdb. The chain couples TRBV25-1 to TRBJ2-7; the tabulated D call, TRBD1, remains unverified against the DNA. The CDR3 region is 14 residues in length, termini included. Germline V gene lookup returns CDR1 MGHDK and CDR2 SYGVNS. The CDR3 region is CASSEYGASYEQYL.

Turning to this clone: This may stem from a read error, because a much larger clone lies one nucleotide away. The sample carries other DNA sequences with the same CDR3. The rearrangement links TRBV19 to TRBJ2-2; D is possibly TRBD2 (5 bases). The CDR3 runs 14 residues. Germline V CDR1 and CDR2: LNHDA, SQIVND (reference sequence). DNA for the CDR3: TGTGCCAGCCTGGGAGTCTCCCTCACCGGAGAGCTGGTTTTT. Translated: CASLGVSLTGELVF.

The CDR3 coding sequence is TGTGCCAGCAGTCAAGGCTTCCTGGGGATCACCTACGAGCAGTACTTC. It is translated as CASSQGFLGITYEQYF. V usage is TRBV6-1 and J usage is TRBJ2-7; D is unresolved. The CDR3 consists of 16 residues. V dropped 5 bases and J dropped 2 bases, with 19 bases sitting between them. Germline V gene lookup returns CDR1 MNHNS and CDR2 SASEGT.

This clone was detected many times. The chain employs TRBV29-1 and TRBJ2-7; D might be TRBD1 (6 bases). Looked up from germline, CDR1 is SQVTM and CDR2 is ANQGSEA. Trimming removed 6 bases at V and 1 base at J, with 10 bases between. The CDR3 consists of 12 residues. This CDR3 reads CSVGDTSYEQYF. Here the CDR3 DNA reads TGCAGCGTAGGGGACACATCCTACGAGCAGTACTTC.

This clone showed up just a few times. The chain links TRBV2 to TRBJ2-3; perhaps TRBD2 as D (7 bases). Germline loops: CDR1 SNHLY, CDR2 FYNNEI. V lost 7 bases and J 6 bases, leaving 20 bases between the germline ends. The CDR3 totals 15 residues. The CDR3 loop is CASMIWGGGYDTQYF. CDR3 sequence (DNA): TGTGCCAGCATGATATGGGGAGGGGGGTACGATACGCAGTATTTT.

This clone appeared a few times. The chain joins TRBV6-2 or TRBV6-3 to TRBJ1-6, with TRBD1 identical over 9 bases. J lost 0 bases, V lost 6 bases, and 3 bases had no gene match. The CDR3 loop spans 16 amino acids. Germline values: CDR1 MNHEY, CDR2 SVGEGT. The CDR3 DNA reads as TGTGCCAGCAGGGACAGGGGCAGCTCCTATAATTCACCCCTCCACTTT. This codes for CASRDRGSSYNSPLHF.

Turning to this clone: One junction end disagrees with the germline gene, perhaps due to a read error. This rearrangement joins TRBV12-3 or TRBV12-4 to TRBJ2-1; 12 bases map to TRBD2. The CDR3 sequence is 15 residues long. The CDR3 loop is CASTMRTSGDKEQFF. Written as DNA, the CDR3 is TGTGCCAGCACCATGAGGACTAGCGGGGACAAGGAGCAGTTCTTC.

This clone turned up a few times. V and J are TRBV28 and TRBJ2-1; tentatively, D is TRBD1 or TRBD2 (6 bases each). Per the germline V gene, CDR1 is MDHEN and CDR2 is SYDVKM. With 6 bases removed from V and 8 bases from J, the gap between germline ends came to 14 bases. CDR3 size: 13 residues. The CDR3: CASSPGGWDEQFF. In DNA, the CDR3 is TGTGCCAGCAGCCCCGGGGGCTGGGATGAGCAGTTCTTC.

This clone was observed a few times. At one of its ends the junction is not consistent with the germline gene, which may arise from a read error. V gene TRBV24-1 combines with J gene TRBJ2-5; 10 positions agree with TRBD1. CDR1 is KGHDR, CDR2 SFDVKD, per germline. This CDR3 comprises 15 residues. Here the CDR3 reads CATSDPGTGEETRYF. The CDR3 coding sequence is TGTGCTACCAGTGACCCCGGGACAGGGGAAGAGACCCGGTACTTC.

This clone was seen many times. V and J are TRBV19 and TRBJ2-7; D tentatively fits TRBD1 or TRBD2 (5 bases each). Per germline, CDR1 LNHDA and CDR2 SQIVND (reference sequence). The CDR3 covers 15 residues. Trimming left V 3 bases short and J 3 bases short, with 15 bases between. Here the CDR3 reads CASSIRGAQFYEQYF. CDR3 bases: TGTGCCAGTAGTATTCGAGGGGCACAATTCTACGAGCAGTACTTC. The entire variable domain, with the rest obtained from reference TRBV19 and TRBJ2-7, is as follows: DGGITQSPKYLFRKEGQNVTLSCEQNLNHDAMYWYRQDPGQGLRLIYYSQIVNDFQKGDIAEGYSVSREKKESFPLTVTSAQKNPTAFYLCASSIRGAQFYEQYFGPGTRLTVT.

Many counts were recorded for this clone. This rearrangement joins TRBV20-1 to TRBJ2-5; no firm D call. The ends were cut back, 3 bases at V and 1 base at J, with 9 bases in the middle. Germline-derived CDR1 and CDR2 are DFQATT and SNEGSKA (reference sequence). This CDR3 region has 13 residues. The CDR3 DNA is TGCAGTGCTAGCGAAGGCTCCCAAGAGACCCAGTACTTC. Translating it yields CSASEGSQETQYF.

This clone came up many times. The gene calls are TRBV5-1 and TRBJ2-5; tentatively, D is TRBD1 (6 bases). V was clipped by 2 bases and J by 5 bases, with 13 bases between them. The CDR3 spans 14 residues. The germline gives CDR1 SGHRS, CDR2 YFSETQ. The CDR3 DNA reads TGCGCCAGCAGCTTTTCTGCGAGGGGGGAGACCCAGTACTTC. Its protein product is CASSFSARGETQYF. Full variable domain (outside the CDR3, taken from reference TRBV5-1 and TRBJ2-5): KAGVTQTPRYLIKTRGQQVTLSCSPISGHRSVSWYQQTPGQGLQFLFEYFSETQRNKGNFPGRFSGRQFSNSRSEMNVSTLELGDSALYLCASSFSARGETQYFGPGTRLLVL.

This clone came up many times. The genes are TRBV20-1 and TRBJ2-3; the match to TRBD2 covers 9 bases. V was pared by 1 base and J by 2 bases, with 7 bases of the junction left unmatched. This CDR3 spans 16 amino acids. Germline loops: CDR1 DFQATT, CDR2 SNEGSKA (reference sequence). The CDR3 DNA reads as TGCAGTGCTAGAGGAGCTAGCGGGGCCCCCACAGATACGCAGTATTTT. This sequence encodes CSARGASGAPTDTQYF.

As concerns this clone: The junction differs from germline at one of its ends, possibly a read error. The chain has TRBV19 and TRBJ1-5; a possible D gene is TRBD1 (5 bases). The CDR3 covers 15 residues. Germline assignment: CDR1 LNHDA and CDR2 SQIVND (reference sequence). The CDR3 sequence is CASTVGQGGNQPQHF. In DNA, the CDR3 is TGTGCCAGTACCGTCGGGCAGGGCGGCAATCAGCCCCAGCATTTC.

This clone was observed many times. This chain links TRBV19 with TRBJ2-7; D unclear. The V gene lost 9 bases and the J gene lost 4 bases, with 10 bases spanning the gap. The CDR3 has 11 residues. In germline, CDR1 is LNHDA, CDR2 SQIVND (reference sequence). The CDR3 sequence: CASRKGYEQYF. CDR3 sequence (DNA): TGTGCCAGCAGGAAAGGATACGAGCAGTACTTC. The full variable domain, rest sourced from reference TRBV19 and TRBJ2-7, is DGGITQSPKYLFRKEGQNVTLSCEQNLNHDAMYWYRQDPGQGLRLIYYSQIVNDFQKGDIAEGYSVSREKKESFPLTVTSAQKNPTAFYLCASRKGYEQYFGPGTRLTVT.

The chain is built from TRBV28 and TRBJ1-5; D unresolved. The V and J ends lost 7 bases and 2 bases respectively, with 18 bases between them. This CDR3 is built from 16 residues. Per the germline V gene, CDR1 is MDHEN and CDR2 is SYDVKM. CDR3 in DNA: TGTGCCAGCACGCCCGTAGGAACCTGGGGCAATCAGCCCCAGCATTTT. Translated: CASTPVGTWGNQPQHF.

The sample holds a few counts of this clone. J is TRBJ2-3 and V is TRBV5-1; D uncertain. The CDR3 length is 12 residues. Trimming took off 5 bases at V and 1 base at J, with 5 bases between the two ends. Germline V gives CDR1 SGHRS, CDR2 YFSETQ. This chain's CDR3 is CASRTGTDTQYF. The CDR3 DNA is TGCGCCAGCAGGACCGGCACAGATACGCAGTATTTT.

This clone was observed a few times. V is TRBV6-2 or TRBV6-3 and J is TRBJ2-5, with D perhaps matching TRBD2 (5 bases). The germline V and J ends were trimmed by 4 bases and 4 bases, with 16 bases remaining between them. This CDR3 is 15 amino acids long. Per germline, CDR1 MNHEY and CDR2 SVGEGT. CDR3: CASSSISRVRETQYF. CDR3 bases: TGTGCCAGCAGTTCAATCTCGAGGGTTAGAGAGACCCAGTACTTC.

This clone was detected only a few times. Its ends do not fully match the called genes, so a read error is possible. This chain connects TRBV10-3 to TRBJ1-3; D possibly corresponds to TRBD1 (6 bases). The germline gives CDR1 ENHRY, CDR2 SYGVKD. The CDR3 is made up of 12 amino acids. The DNA of the CDR3 is TGTGCCATCAAGGACAGTGGAAACACTATATATTTT. Protein product: CAIKDSGNTIYF.

This clone was recorded at least ten times. The chain links TRBV7-3 to TRBJ2-7, with 7 bases aligning to TRBD1. This CDR3 has 15 residues. Trimming at V came to 5 bases and at J to 2 bases, leaving 9 bases not matched to a gene. Germline CDR1 is SGHTA and CDR2 is FQGTGA. The CDR3: CASSPLPGQTYEQYF. In nucleotides, the CDR3 is TGTGCCAGCAGCCCGCTACCGGGACAGACCTACGAGCAGTACTTC.

Many counts were recorded for this clone. The chain is built from TRBV5-4 and TRBJ2-7; weak D call: TRBD1 (6 bases). CDR1 is SGHNT and CDR2 is YYREEE in the germline V gene (reference sequence). The CDR3 runs 15 residues. Trimming shortened V by 2 bases and J by 3 bases, and 15 bases separated the two germline ends. The CDR3 spells CASSFYRDTDYEQYF. DNA of the CDR3: TGTGCCAGCAGCTTTTACCGGGACACTGACTACGAGCAGTACTTC.

The chain uses TRBV28 and TRBJ1-2, with D possibly TRBD1 on 6 matching bases. V lost 2 bases, J lost 2 bases, and 24 bases lay in between. Germline V CDR1 and CDR2: MDHEN, SYDVKM. This CDR3 region has 19 residues. This CDR3 reads CASSLAHSQRGAPNYGYTF. CDR3 sequence (DNA): TGTGCCAGCAGTTTAGCTCATTCACAACGGGGGGCCCCAAACTATGGCTACACCTTC.

This chain joins TRBV6-2 or TRBV6-3 and TRBJ2-3; maybe TRBD2 (6 bases). Trimming took 8 bases from V and 6 from J, leaving 21 bases between them. CDR3 length: 15 amino acids. Germline V gene lookup returns CDR1 MNHEY and CDR2 SVGEGT. CDR3 sequence (DNA): TGTGCCAGCTCTGACAGCCCCTCGGAGGGGGATACGCAGTATTTT. Its translation: CASSDSPSEGDTQYF.